Below are 4 T cell receptor beta chains sequenced from a single sample in a study of memory CD4+ T cells and cytomegalovirus serostatus. TCRdb keeps only in-frame clones here, not all; method: immunoSEQ multiplex PCR. The table has 55,000 to 65,000 clones, about 81% seen once. Single viable CD3+CD4+CD8-CD45RO+ cells were sorted as the memory CD4+ T cells. Sequencing input: memory CD4+ T cells from blood. The receptors shown here come from an adult in good health and CMV-seronegative.

This clone was counted a few times. This chain joins TRBV7-9 and TRBJ2-6; 11 bases match TRBD2. The CDR3 covers 17 residues. From germline, CDR1 is SEHNR and CDR2 FQNEAQ (reference sequence). The J segment lost 2 bases and the V segment lost 5 bases, leaving 5 bases of the junction unmatched. The CDR3 nucleotides are TGTGCCAGCAGCCCGACTAGCGGGGTAGCTGGGGCCAACGTCCTGACTTTC. Its protein is CASSPTSGVAGANVLTF.

The chain couples TRBV30 to TRBJ2-2, with TRBD1 as a possible D gene (6 bases). The length of the CDR3 is 13 residues. Germline CDR1 GTSNPN, CDR2 SVGIG (reference sequence). Trimming stripped 3 bases from V and 4 bases from J, with 9 bases between. This chain's CDR3 is CAWSPGVTGELFF. CDR3 DNA: TGTGCCTGGAGCCCAGGGGTCACCGGGGAGCTGTTTTTT.

V usage is TRBV4-3 and J usage is TRBJ1-5; D gene uncertain. The germline V and J ends were trimmed by 0 bases and 7 bases, with 7 bases remaining between them. This CDR3 is built from 13 residues. Germline-derived CDR1 and CDR2 are LGHNA and YSLEER. The CDR3 sequence is CASSQDMRQPQHF. In DNA form, the CDR3 reads TGCGCCAGCAGCCAAGATATGAGGCAGCCCCAGCATTTT.

In its sample, this clone was seen once. The rearrangement joins TRBV4-3 to TRBJ2-3; 9 bases line up with TRBD1. Germline-derived CDR1 and CDR2 are LGHNA and YSLEER. The CDR3 loop spans 16 amino acids. V gave up 4 bases and J gave up 8 bases; unmatched junction bases: 13. CDR3 sequence reads: CASSLTGQGTLSTQYF. In DNA, the CDR3 is TGCGCCAGCAGCCTTACGGGACAGGGTACGTTGAGTACGCAGTATTTT.